Detailed here is one T cell receptor beta chain. As yet, its antigen is unknown. One junction end disagrees with the germline gene, perhaps due to a read error. This record belongs to a study of T cell responses to AZD1222 COVID-19 vaccine. Whole-study findings and limits: Breadth and depth of Spike-specific TCRs rose after two AZD1222 doses. Unmutated variant regions reportedly attract nearly half of all spike-specific TCRs. Distributed over spike, vaccine-associated CD4 TCRs predominated at 160-218 and 743-854. Females made up more of the donors, who were largely white British, and clonal diversity may have come out too low.

Measured with immunoSEQ multiplex PCR; TCRdb has only the in-frame clones, and not every one. The table shows approximately 150,000 clones, with just over 90% occurring only once. The length of the CDR3 is 18 residues. Germline V CDR1 and CDR2: SSHAT, FNYEAQ (reference sequence). The chain carries TRBV7-7 and TRBJ2-2; 14 bases are a match to TRBD2. Material: peripheral blood, obtained on day 0 of AZD1222 vaccination. This sequence was found in an adult in good health. This CDR3 reads CASSPGLAGAANTGELFF. The CDR3 DNA reads as TGTGCTAGCAGCCCGGGACTAGCGGGGGCCGCGAACACCGGGGAGCTGTTTTTT.